This T cell receptor (beta chain) originates from a study of prognosis after radiotherapy for stage I lung cancer. This clonotype was seen repeatedly, ten times or more. V lost 6 bases to trimming and J lost 1 base; unmatched junction nucleotides: 10. The CDR3 has 16 amino acids. From genomic DNA, TCR beta CDR3 was amplified by two-round multiplex PCR. Primers (each specific to one TRBV or TRBJ gene) were used in first-round PCR. Each CDR3 protein is one row after TCRdb ran MiXCR on the multiplex PCR reads. The sample has more than 11,000 distinct CDR3 sequences, roughly 50% seen once. Peripheral blood was collected in volumes of around 6.5 milliliters at each of two time points.

The receptor was isolated from a donor over 45 with non-small cell lung cancer. Material: PBMCs, obtained before or after stereotactic body radiation therapy (not recorded which). The chain combines TRBV12-3 or TRBV12-4 with TRBJ2-3; the match to TRBD2 covers 7 bases. CDR3 nucleotides: TGTGCCAGCAGCCTTGGGGCTAGCGGCCGCACAGATACGCAGTATTTT. Translating gives CASSLGASGRTDTQYF.